This T cell receptor (beta chain) was identified in a study of cytomegalovirus exposure and HLA in healthy donors. Study findings and constraints: Three chains linked to CMV were shown in vitro to be specific for CMV antigens. Rare sequences made up most TCRs, while some public TCRs were found in many donors. The study put around 180 TCR beta chains on its list as cytomegalovirus-associated.

Of note for this clone: Its antigen is not known.

There are 15 residues in the CDR3. Looked up from germline, CDR1 is SNHLY and CDR2 is FYNNEI. Germline trimming cut 6 bases from V and 0 bases from J; bases unmatched to any gene: 5. Among the 120 or so subjects of the validation cohort, separate from the approximately 660-subject first cohort, were the donors. Generated by immunoSEQ multiplex PCR, the TCRdb table keeps only in-frame clones and is missing some. Seen here are more than 300,000 clones, roughly 85% observed once, and the top ten hold approximately 0.84%. The receptor was derived from a woman between 18 and 29 years old in good health and CMV-seronegative. This chain links TRBV2 with TRBJ2-3; 8 positions match TRBD1. The source material was PBMCs. Here the CDR3 DNA reads TGTGCCAGCAGCCGGGACAGGATGAGCACAGATACGCAGTATTTT. Translated: CASSRDRMSTDTQYF.